A selection of T cell receptor beta chains follows, all from one sample in a study of identical twins. TCRdb processed the 5' RACE reads anew with MiXCR; each CDR3 protein has one entry. The table has fewer than 900,000 distinct CDR3 sequences, around 20% seen once. This sample was shared with a second study, whose subject was T cells expressing NK-cell markers.

The sequencing input was PBMCs. All receptors come from a woman younger than 35 in good health. Both conserved end residues are part of each CDR3. Fields, in order: CDR3 length, J gene, clone size, D gene, V gene, CDR3 DNA, CDR3 protein. A D gene is named only where the DNA matches it firmly. Only part of the rows carry a size: once, few, many, or a class if the clone is expanded.

18 TRBJ2-3 many TRBD2 TRBV7-6 TGTGCCAGCAGCTCCCCCCTTTTGGCGGGAGCGGGGACAGATACGCAGTATTTT CASSSPLLAGAGTDTQYF
15 TRBJ2-3 few TRBD2 TRBV4-3 TGCGCCAGCAGCCAACTAGGACTAGCGGGAACAACGCAGTATTTT CASSQLGLAGTTQYF
13 TRBJ2-1 . . TRBV5-1 TGCGCCAGCAGCACGACTGAAAGGAATGAGCAGTTCTTC CASSTTERNEQFF
14 TRBJ2-6 few . TRBV4-3 TGCGCCAGCAGCCAAGGGGTTGGGGCCAACGTCCTGACTTTC CASSQGVGANVLTF
16 TRBJ2-7 . TRBD2 TRBV11-2 TGTGCCAGCAGCAGAACCGGGACTACTAAAAATTACGAGCAGTACTTC CASSRTGTTKNYEQYF
11 TRBJ2-7 many . TRBV12-3/TRBV12-4 TGTGCCTCACCCATTCTCCCCGAGCAGTACTTC CASPILPEQYF
15 TRBJ1-4 few . TRBV7-8 TGTGCCAGCAGCTTGAGAAGCGGAACTAATGAAAAACTGTTTTTT CASSLRSGTNEKLFF
17 TRBJ2-3 few TRBD2 TRBV24-1 TGTGCCACCAGTGATTCCGGACTAGCGGGAGCCATTGGAACGCAGTATTTT CATSDSGLAGAIGTQYF
16 TRBJ2-7 few . TRBV20-1 TGCAGTGCTAGTCCCTACCTTAGCGGTAGCTCCTACGAGCAGTACTTC CSASPYLSGSSYEQYF
13 TRBJ1-1 . . TRBV18 TGTGCCAGCTCCTCCGCGTCCGGAGCGGTGGCTTTCTTT CASSSASGAVAFF
15 TRBJ2-1 few . TRBV20-1 TGCAGTGCTCCCGGCGGTCCCTTCTCCTACAATGAGCAGTTCTTC CSAPGGPFSYNEQFF
17 TRBJ2-5 . TRBD2 TRBV7-6 TGTGCCAGCAGCTTCCGTACACTAGCGGGCGGGATAGAGACCCAGTACTTC CASSFRTLAGGIETQYF
15 TRBJ2-1 . TRBD1 TRBV12-3/TRBV12-4 TGTGCCAGCAGTTTCGCCCGACAGGGACAGCTTGAGCAGTTCTTC CASSFARQGQLEQFF